These 20 T cell receptor beta chains were sequenced from one sample in a study of response to subunit inactivated influenza vaccine. TCRdb processed the RT-PCR reads anew with MiXCR; each CDR3 protein has one entry. Among under 550,000 distinct CDR3 sequences listed, less than 10% were seen once. The sample consisted of PBMCs from blood, taken around 25 months after vaccination. The origin of the receptors is a man between 45 and 75 years old who received an inactivated influenza vaccine.

The CDR3 region has the DNA TGCGCCAGCAGCTTGGGTCCTAGCGGGAGTTACAATGAGCAGTTCTTC. Translating gives CASSLGPSGSYNEQFF. J is TRBJ2-1 and V is TRBV5-1; 10 bases are shared with TRBD2. This CDR3 region has 16 residues. The V gene's germline CDR1 is SGHRS and CDR2 YFSETQ. After removal of 0 bases from V and 4 bases from J, the junction contained 4 bases not matched to a gene.

In this sample, this clonotype turned up a few times. The chain combines TRBV6-5 with TRBJ2-1; 7 bases line up with TRBD1. The CDR3 length is 12 residues. The J segment lost 10 bases and the V segment lost 6 bases, leaving 6 bases of the junction unmatched. The V gene's germline CDR1 is MNHEY and CDR2 SVGAGI. The CDR3 protein is CASRSTGTEQFF. The DNA for the CDR3 is TGTGCCAGCAGGTCGACAGGGACGGAGCAGTTCTTC.

The CDR3, as DNA: TGTGCCATCAGTGAGTCCTTGCACGAGCAGTACTTC. Its protein is CAISESLHEQYF. This sequence joins TRBV10-3 and TRBJ2-7; D is unclear. The CDR3 runs 12 residues. The germline V gene has CDR1 ENHRY and CDR2 SYGVKD. V was shortened by 0 bases and J by 5 bases, with 5 bases between the two germline ends.

This chain uses TRBV20-1 with TRBJ2-7, with D perhaps TRBD1 or TRBD2 (5 bases each). This CDR3 is 14 amino acids long. V gave up 1 base and J gave up 4 bases, with 14 bases separating them. Germline CDR1 and CDR2: DFQATT and SNEGSKA (reference sequence). CDR3 sequence (DNA): TGCAGTGCTAGAGCGCCTGGGACCGCGTACGAGCAGTACTTC. Residues: CSARAPGTAYEQYF.

This clonotype showed up just a few times. The chain combines TRBV12-5 with TRBJ2-1; 7 bases map to TRBD1. CDR1 and CDR2 from the germline V gene are LGHNT and FRNRAP. The CDR3 is made up of 15 amino acids. V was clipped by 2 bases and J by 2 bases; unmatched bases: 3. This chain's CDR3 is CASGLTGVPYNEQFF. Written as DNA, the CDR3 is TGTGCTAGTGGTTTGACAGGGGTCCCCTACAATGAGCAGTTCTTC. Based on the CDR3 plus reference TRBV12-5 and TRBJ2-1, the full variable domain is DARVTQTPRHKVTEMGQEVTMRCQPILGHNTVFWYRQTMMQGLELLAYFRNRAPLDDSGMPKDRFSAEMPDATLATLKIQPSEPRDSAVYFCASGLTGVPYNEQFFGPGTRLTVL.

Note on this clonotype: This could be a read error, since a much larger clone is one nucleotide away. This is likely a read error, given that the CDR3 carries no conserved phenylalanine or tryptophan at its end. This chain links TRBV5-6 with TRBJ2-3, with D hard to call. CDR1 is SGHDT and CDR2 is YYEEEE in the germline V gene. Trimming left V 2 bases short and J 1 base short, with 8 bases between. The CDR3 runs 14 residues. The CDR3 reads CASSLPFGTDTQYS. CDR3 coding DNA: TGTGCCAGCAGCTTACCGTTCGGCACAGATACGCAGTATTCT.

This clonotype was counted only a few times. The gene calls are TRBV5-6 and TRBJ2-2; D is perhaps TRBD2 (5 bases). V was trimmed by 3 bases and J by 4 bases, leaving 10 bases between them. Looked up from germline, CDR1 is SGHDT and CDR2 is YYEEEE. The CDR3 is 14 amino acids. DNA of the CDR3: TGTGCCAGCAGCTCCGGACTGCCCACCGGGGAGCTGTTTTTT. It encodes CASSSGLPTGELFF.

The chain is built from TRBV29-1 and TRBJ2-5; D is undetermined. The CDR3 totals 12 residues. The V and J ends lost 4 bases and 3 bases respectively, with 9 bases between them. Looked up from germline, CDR1 is SQVTM and CDR2 is ANQGSEA. In DNA form, the CDR3 reads TGCAGCGTTGTTAAGGCTGAAGAGACCCAGTACTTC. It is translated as CSVVKAEETQYF.

This CDR3 is CSVVDRGFHNEQFF. CDR3 nucleotides: TGCAGCGTTGTGGACAGGGGGTTCCACAATGAGCAGTTCTTC. This chain links TRBV29-1 with TRBJ2-1, with 10 bases lining up with TRBD1. Trimming took 4 bases from V and 5 from J; bases not matched to a gene: 5. The CDR3 consists of 14 residues. Germline CDR1 and CDR2: SQVTM and ANQGSEA.

This clonotype was counted many times. The J gene is TRBJ1-4, the V gene TRBV28; 8 bases map to TRBD1. CDR1 and CDR2 from the germline V gene are MDHEN and SYDVKM. This CDR3 comprises 15 residues. V was clipped by 5 bases and J by 10 bases; unmatched bases: 12. The DNA of the CDR3 is TGTGCCAGCAGTCCGCGGGACAGGAGTATGGTAAAACTGTTTTTT. This gives the protein CASSPRDRSMVKLFF.

This clonotype was seen many times. V gene TRBV10-3 combines with J gene TRBJ1-2, with D possibly being TRBD1 (6 bases). Germline V gene data show CDR1 as ENHRY and CDR2 as SYGVKD. The V end lost 2 bases, the J end lost 4 bases, and 8 bases lay between the germline ends. The CDR3 sequence is 13 residues long. CDR3 bases: TGTGCCATCAGTGAGGACAGGACCTATGGCTACACCTTC. This sequence encodes CAISEDRTYGYTF.

The chain's CDR3 is CSARDQQGYYEQYF. Written as DNA, the CDR3 is TGCAGTGCTAGAGATCAACAGGGGTACTACGAGCAGTACTTC. The chain links TRBV20-1 to TRBJ2-7, with TRBD1 matching over 7 bases. V lost 0 bases, J lost 3 bases, and 5 bases stayed unmatched. Looked up from germline, CDR1 is DFQATT and CDR2 is SNEGSKA (reference sequence). This CDR3 has 14 amino acids.

To note about this clonotype: A much larger clone is a single base away; this may be a read error. The CDR3 DNA is TGTGCCAGCAGTTACTCCGGCCTACGGAACGAGCAGCACTTC. As protein: CASSYSGLRNEQHF. The genes are TRBV6-2 or TRBV6-3 and TRBJ2-7, with D unresolved. The CDR3 loop spans 14 amino acids. CDR1 is MNHEY and CDR2 is SVGEGT in the germline V gene.

The rearrangement joins TRBV28 to TRBJ2-7; TRBD1 might be the D (5 bases). Germline CDR1 is MDHEN and CDR2 is SYDVKM. CDR3 length: 13 residues. Deletions cut 6 bases from V and 3 bases from J, with 12 bases between. The CDR3 sequence: CASSSIRDYEQYF. Written as DNA, the CDR3 is TGTGCCAGCAGCTCGATCAGGGACTACGAGCAGTACTTC.

A single count supports this clonotype. This sequence joins TRBV7-2 and TRBJ2-7; no clear D. The CDR3 extends over 15 amino acids. The V gene lost 5 bases and the J gene lost 5 bases, with 19 bases spanning the gap. Germline V gives CDR1 SGHTA, CDR2 FQGNSA. This chain's CDR3 is CASSIGWSSSHEQYF. The CDR3 nucleotides are TGTGCCAGCAGCATAGGATGGAGCAGCTCTCACGAGCAGTACTTC. Looking up the rest from reference TRBV7-2 and TRBJ2-7 gives the full variable domain: GAGVSQSPSNKVTEKGKDVELRCDPISGHTALYWYRQSLGQGLEFLIYFQGNSAPDKSGLPSDRFSAERTGGSVSTLTIQRTQQEDSAVYLCASSIGWSSSHEQYFGPGTRLTVT.

This clonotype was picked up many times. V and J are TRBV20-1 and TRBJ1-1, with TRBD1 as a possible D gene (6 bases). Germline CDR1 and CDR2: DFQATT and SNEGSKA (reference sequence). Trimming took off 0 bases at V and 4 bases at J, with 18 bases between the two ends. The length of the CDR3 is 16 residues. DNA of the CDR3: TGCAGTGCTAGAGATGGTTTTGGGGGGCAGAGCACTGAAGCTTTCTTT. Its protein is CSARDGFGGQSTEAFF.

The chain carries TRBV20-1 and TRBJ2-2, with TRBD2 as a possible D gene (7 bases). The CDR3 loop spans 16 amino acids. The germline CDR1 and CDR2 sequences are DFQATT and SNEGSKA (reference sequence). Trimming left V 5 bases short and J 2 bases short, with 18 bases between. The CDR3 DNA reads as TGCAGTGCTCCCTTAGGGGGGAGGGCTAACACCGGGGAGCTGTTTTTT. Protein product: CSAPLGGRANTGELFF.

This clonotype has ten or more counts. The rearrangement uses TRBV15 and TRBJ2-2; unclear D gene. Germline V gives CDR1 LNHNV, CDR2 YYDKDF (reference sequence). This CDR3 is built from 13 residues. V was cut by 5 bases and J by 6 bases, with 10 bases left in between. In DNA, the CDR3 is TGTGCCACCAGCCAACGTTCAGCCGGGGAGCTGTTTTTT. Translation: CATSQRSAGELFF.

This clonotype has ten or more counts. The rearrangement uses TRBV6-6 and TRBJ2-1; D is unresolved. Trimming took 7 bases from V and 4 from J, leaving 11 bases between them. The CDR3 totals 13 residues. The germline CDR1 and CDR2 sequences are MNHNY and SVGAGI (reference sequence). The CDR3 coding sequence is TGTGCCAGCAACCAGACCCCATACAATGAGCAGTTCTTC. This gives the protein CASNQTPYNEQFF.

Concerning this clonotype: A single base separates this from a much larger clone, so it may be a read error. The V gene is TRBV12-3 or TRBV12-4, the J gene TRBJ2-7, with D maybe TRBD2 (5 bases). This CDR3 contains 13 residues. CDR3 coding DNA: TGTGCCAGCAATTTAAGAGGGCGGTGGGAGCAGTACTTC. Translation gives CASNLRGRWEQYF.